What follows are 30 T cell receptor beta chains derived from one specimen sequenced in a study of blood T cell repertoires in COVID-19. Sequenced by immunoSEQ multiplex PCR; TCRdb stores in-frame clones only, minus some. This sample has some 150,000 clones, with under 90% found just once. Sequenced input: peripheral blood. Every receptor here comes from a human donor in a cohort sampled during active COVID-19.

The chain carries TRBV19 and TRBJ2-1, with D possibly matching TRBD2 (6 bases). This CDR3 is built from 16 residues. Germline CDR1 and CDR2: LNHDA and SQIVND (reference sequence). V was cut by 9 bases and J by 0 bases, with 18 bases left in between. CDR3 sequence: CASARLGKSSYNEQFF. In nucleotides, the CDR3 is TGTGCCAGCGCCCGACTAGGCAAAAGCTCCTACAATGAGCAGTTCTTC.

The chain is built from TRBV4-2 and TRBJ2-7; 9 nucleotides match TRBD1. Germline V gene lookup returns CDR1 LGHNA and CDR2 YNFKEQ. The V and J ends lost 0 bases and 4 bases, in that order; junction bases with no gene match: 4. This CDR3 is built from 15 residues. The CDR3 DNA reads as TGTGCCAGCAGCCAAGAATCGGGACAGGGATACGAGCAGTACTTC. It is translated as CASSQESGQGYEQYF.

This chain uses TRBV19 with TRBJ1-6; D not resolved. V was clipped by 1 base and J by 5 bases, with 9 bases between them. The germline V gene has CDR1 LNHDA and CDR2 SQIVND (reference sequence). This CDR3 is 15 amino acids long. CDR3 in DNA: TGTGCCAGTAGTATAGCTACAGTAGATAATTCACCCCTCCACTTT. This sequence encodes CASSIATVDNSPLHF.

This clone was recorded only once. The rearrangement joins TRBV5-8 to TRBJ1-5; 7 positions match TRBD1. From germline, CDR1 is SGHTS and CDR2 YDEGEE. This CDR3 has 15 amino acids. V gave up 0 bases and J gave up 3 bases; unmatched junction bases: 3. CDR3 sequence reads: CASSLGTGYNQPQHF. The CDR3 nucleotides are TGTGCCAGCAGCTTGGGGACAGGTTACAATCAGCCCCAGCATTTT.

The chain has TRBV12-5 and TRBJ2-3; TRBD2 matches 11 bases. Germline lookup yields CDR1 LGHNT and CDR2 FRNRAP. CDR3 length equals 18 residues. Trimming at V came to 3 bases and at J to 2 bases, leaving 10 bases not matched to a gene. The CDR3 DNA follows: TGTGCTAGTGGTTTAAGCCGGTCTAGCGGGGGGCCCACAGATACGCAGTATTTT. Translating it yields CASGLSRSSGGPTDTQYF. The variable domain in full, completed from reference TRBV12-5 and TRBJ2-3, reads DARVTQTPRHKVTEMGQEVTMRCQPILGHNTVFWYRQTMMQGLELLAYFRNRAPLDDSGMPKDRFSAEMPDATLATLKIQPSEPRDSAVYFCASGLSRSSGGPTDTQYFGPGTRLTVL.

The chain recombines TRBV25-1 with TRBJ1-2; tentative D call: TRBD1 (5 bases). The CDR3 is made up of 15 amino acids. In germline, CDR1 is MGHDK, CDR2 SYGVNS. V lost 2 bases and J lost 5, with 15 bases in between. The CDR3 region is CASSEGGTGLYGYTF. For the CDR3, the DNA is TGTGCCAGCAGTGAAGGGGGGACGGGGCTTTATGGCTACACCTTC.

The V call is TRBV6-5, the J call TRBJ1-2; the D gene is possibly TRBD1 (6 bases). Germline CDR1 and CDR2: MNHEY and SVGAGI. CDR3 length: 13 amino acids. Trimming removed 10 bases at V and 8 bases at J, with 20 bases between. The CDR3 region is CATQITGIGGYTF. The CDR3, as DNA: TGTGCCACACAGATCACAGGGATAGGAGGCTACACCTTC.

This clone was detected once. J is TRBJ1-1 and V is TRBV7-2, with a tentative D call TRBD1 (6 bases). Trimming shortened V by 5 bases and J by 1 base, and 11 bases separated the two germline ends. This CDR3 has 14 amino acids. CDR1 is SGHTA, CDR2 FQGNSA, per germline. CDR3 coding DNA: TGTGCCAGCAGCCAAATGACAGGGAACACTGAAGCTTTCTTT. Translation: CASSQMTGNTEAFF.

CDR3 sequence: CASRGLASTDTQYF. The DNA of the CDR3 is TGTGCCAGCAGGGGACTAGCCAGCACAGATACGCAGTATTTT. The gene calls are TRBV2 and TRBJ2-3, with 9 bases that match TRBD2. V trimming: 6 bases; J trimming: 0 bases; junction bases outside the gene matches: 1. Germline-derived CDR1 and CDR2 are SNHLY and FYNNEI. The CDR3 loop spans 14 amino acids.

The rearrangement joins TRBV11-3 to TRBJ2-1, with D maybe TRBD1 (6 bases). The CDR3 is 15 residues long. CDR1 and CDR2 from the germline V gene are SGHNT and YENEEA. V was pared by 5 bases and J by 9 bases, with 20 bases between. The CDR3 DNA reads as TGTGCCAGCAGCAGAAGGACAGCCAGTCAGGTTGAGCAGTTCTTC. This gives the protein CASSRRTASQVEQFF.

The CDR3 region is CASSLDGERNEQFF. The CDR3 coding sequence is TGTGCCAGCAGCTTGGATGGTGAGCGCAATGAGCAGTTCTTC. This sequence joins TRBV5-5 and TRBJ2-1; D is ambiguous. Germline CDR1 reads SGHKS; CDR2 reads YYEKEE (reference sequence). V shed 0 bases and J shed 6 bases, with 10 bases lying between them. CDR3 size: 14 residues. The full variable domain, rest sourced from reference TRBV5-5 and TRBJ2-1, is DAGVTQSPTHLIKTRGQQVTLRCSPISGHKSVSWYQQVLGQGPQFIFQYYEKEERGRGNFPDRFSARQFPNYSSELNVNALLLGDSALYLCASSLDGERNEQFFGPGTRLTVL.

The chain links TRBV7-2 to TRBJ2-5; no reliable D call. The germline V gene has CDR1 SGHTA and CDR2 FQGNSA. The CDR3 consists of 13 residues. Trimming removed 2 bases at V and 1 base at J, with 5 bases between. The CDR3: CASSLSVQETQYF. In nucleotides, the CDR3 is TGTGCCAGCAGCTTATCCGTCCAAGAGACCCAGTACTTC.

The rearrangement uses TRBV21-1 and TRBJ2-6; TRBD1 is the table's D call, not checked against the DNA. TRBV21-1 constitutes a pseudogene. The CDR3 is 20 residues long. The CDR3 is CASSKALDRGLLGGANVLTF. The CDR3 nucleotides are TGTGCCAGCAGCAAAGCCCTCGACAGGGGGCTCTTAGGTGGGGCCAACGTCCTGACTTTC.

V usage is TRBV29-1 and J usage is TRBJ2-7; D is unclear. Germline CDR1 is SQVTM and CDR2 is ANQGSEA. This CDR3 has 13 residues. Trimming took off 4 bases at V and 1 base at J, with 11 bases between the two ends. CDR3 protein: CSVAPQVSYEQYF. The CDR3 region has the DNA TGCAGCGTTGCCCCTCAGGTTTCCTACGAGCAGTACTTC.

This clone was detected only a few times. This sequence joins TRBV7-6 and TRBJ2-5, with D perhaps TRBD2 (5 bases). The CDR3 is 14 amino acids. V was shortened by 5 bases and J by 10 bases, with 20 bases between the two germline ends. The V gene's germline CDR1 is SGHVS and CDR2 FNYEAQ. The CDR3 bases are TGTGCCAGCAGCCCGTACCCCCTTGCGAGGGACCAGTACTTC. Protein product: CASSPYPLARDQYF.

Concerning this clone: The sample contains more than one DNA sequence encoding this CDR3. This chain uses TRBV27 with TRBJ1-2, with 10 bases fitting TRBD1. The germline V gene has CDR1 MNHEY and CDR2 SMNVEV (reference sequence). V gave up 5 bases and J gave up 5 bases; unmatched junction bases: 5. The CDR3 sequence is 14 residues long. The CDR3: CASSIGDRGYGYTF. The CDR3 DNA sequence: TGTGCCAGCAGTATTGGGGACAGGGGTTATGGCTACACCTTC.

This clone turned up a few times. The chain employs TRBV15 and TRBJ1-1, with TRBD1 identical over 9 bases. The CDR3 has 12 amino acids. The V segment lost 4 bases and the J segment 11 bases; nucleotides outside the gene matches: 5. The germline gives CDR1 LNHNV, CDR2 YYDKDF (reference sequence). CDR3 nucleotide sequence: TGTGCCACCAGCACGGGGACAGGGAGGGCTTTCTTT. Amino acids: CATSTGTGRAFF.

The rearrangement links TRBV11-3 to TRBJ2-7; possible D gene TRBD2, 5 bases. The CDR3 covers 14 residues. V lost 1 base to trimming and J lost 2 bases, with 9 bases between them. The germline V gene has CDR1 SGHNT and CDR2 YENEEA. The CDR3 is CASSLGTPPYEQYF. CDR3 sequence (DNA): TGTGCCAGCAGCTTAGGGACTCCGCCCTACGAGCAGTACTTC.

The table lists this clone with a count of one. The chain carries TRBV25-1 and TRBJ2-7; 8 nucleotides line up with TRBD1. J gave up 3 bases and V 4 bases, and 11 bases lay outside the gene matches. The V gene's germline CDR1 is MGHDK and CDR2 SYGVNS. The CDR3 covers 16 residues. As DNA, the CDR3 is TGTGCCAGCAGTGGTAAAGTAAGGACAGGGATCTACGAGCAGTACTTC. Translating gives CASSGKVRTGIYEQYF.

The chain's CDR3 is CASSYSLDTQYF. In nucleotides, the CDR3 is TGTGCCAGCAGTTACTCCTTAGATACGCAGTATTTT. The chain carries TRBV6-2 or TRBV6-3 and TRBJ2-3; D is uncertain. V lost 0 bases to trimming and J lost 5 bases, with 3 bases between them. In germline, CDR1 is MNHEY, CDR2 SVGEGT. CDR3 size: 12 residues.

This sequence joins TRBV11-2 and TRBJ1-2, with D perhaps matching TRBD1 (5 bases). The CDR3 spans 14 residues. Trimming pared 0 bases from V and 5 bases from J, leaving 10 bases between. Germline lookup yields CDR1 SGHAT and CDR2 FQNNGV. CDR3 protein: CASSLEGAPYGYTF. In DNA form, the CDR3 reads TGTGCCAGCAGCTTAGAAGGGGCTCCATATGGCTACACCTTC.

V and J are TRBV27 and TRBJ1-1; D uncertain. Trimming stripped 3 bases from V and 1 base from J, with 6 bases between. Germline V lookup: CDR1 MNHEY, CDR2 SMNVEV (reference sequence). There are 13 residues in the CDR3. The CDR3 sequence is CASSFSKNTEAFF. The CDR3 nucleotides are TGTGCCAGCAGTTTTTCCAAGAACACTGAAGCTTTCTTT.

The chain uses TRBV5-1 and TRBJ2-1, with D possibly matching TRBD1 (5 bases). The V end lost 4 bases, the J end lost 0 bases, and 11 bases lay between the germline ends. Germline lookup yields CDR1 SGHRS and CDR2 YFSETQ. The CDR3 extends over 15 amino acids. CDR3 nucleotides: TGCGCCAGCAGCCTGGACATATTCTCCTACAATGAGCAGTTCTTC. As protein: CASSLDIFSYNEQFF. The full variable domain, in which reference TRBV5-1 and TRBJ2-1 provide the parts outside the CDR3, is KAGVTQTPRYLIKTRGQQVTLSCSPISGHRSVSWYQQTPGQGLQFLFEYFSETQRNKGNFPGRFSGRQFSNSRSEMNVSTLELGDSALYLCASSLDIFSYNEQFFGPGTRLTVL.

The chain employs TRBV10-3 and TRBJ2-5; D is possibly TRBD1 (6 bases). CDR1 is ENHRY, CDR2 SYGVKD, per germline. V was pared by 0 bases and J by 3 bases, with 11 bases between. There are 15 residues in the CDR3. This chain's CDR3 is CAISESIGGKETQYF. CDR3 sequence (DNA): TGTGCCATCAGTGAGTCGATAGGGGGAAAAGAGACCCAGTACTTC.

This clone was observed a handful of times. This chain connects TRBV7-9 to TRBJ2-7, with TRBD2 matching 8 bases. The ends lost 1 base at V and 3 bases at J; junction bases unmatched: 11. The CDR3 has 17 residues. From germline, CDR1 is SEHNR and CDR2 FQNEAQ (reference sequence). The CDR3 reads CASSLVVGGASFYEQYF. In nucleotides, the CDR3 is TGTGCCAGCAGCTTAGTGGTCGGGGGGGCTTCTTTCTACGAGCAGTACTTC.

This chain connects TRBV7-9 to TRBJ1-1; tentatively, D is TRBD1 (6 bases). The V end lost 5 bases, the J end lost 1 base, and 14 bases lay between the germline ends. From germline, CDR1 is SEHNR and CDR2 FQNEAQ (reference sequence). CDR3 length: 15 residues. The CDR3 region has the DNA TGTGCCAGCAGCCCCGCGGACAGACGGAACACTGAAGCTTTCTTT. Amino acids: CASSPADRRNTEAFF.

V is TRBV21-1 and J is TRBJ2-5; the listed D gene, TRBD1, was not tested against the DNA. TRBV21-1 is labeled a pseudogene. The CDR3 length is 14 residues. The CDR3 nucleotides are TGTGCCAGCAGCAGGTCCCACAGGGGAGAGACCCAGTACTTC. It translates to CASSRSHRGETQYF.

The chain recombines TRBV10-3 with TRBJ1-2; no firm D call. The V gene's germline CDR1 is ENHRY and CDR2 SYGVKD. Trimming took 5 bases from V and 8 from J, leaving 21 bases between them. The CDR3 contains 15 residues. The CDR3 sequence is CAISTDTPGRSGYTF. The CDR3 bases are TGTGCCATCAGTACCGACACACCGGGAAGGTCGGGCTACACCTTC.

V gene TRBV18 combines with J gene TRBJ1-1; D is perhaps TRBD1 (5 bases). This CDR3 contains 13 residues. Germline loops: CDR1 KGHSH, CDR2 LQKENI. V was pared by 6 bases and J by 3 bases, with 11 bases between. CDR3 loop: CASSNQGDTEAFF. CDR3 coding DNA: TGTGCCAGCTCTAACCAAGGGGACACTGAAGCTTTCTTT.

Concerning this clone itself: At one end the junction does not follow the germline gene, possibly because of a read error. The chain links TRBV3-1 (or the pseudogene TRBV3-2) to TRBJ1-6; a possible D gene is TRBD1 (6 bases). There are 19 residues in the CDR3. From germline, CDR1 is LGHDT and CDR2 YNNKEL (reference sequence). CDR3 nucleotide sequence: TGCGCCCGCAGCCACGGGGGACGGGGGGGCCACTCCTATAATTCACCCCTCCACTTT. Its translation is CARSHGGRGGHSYNSPLHF.